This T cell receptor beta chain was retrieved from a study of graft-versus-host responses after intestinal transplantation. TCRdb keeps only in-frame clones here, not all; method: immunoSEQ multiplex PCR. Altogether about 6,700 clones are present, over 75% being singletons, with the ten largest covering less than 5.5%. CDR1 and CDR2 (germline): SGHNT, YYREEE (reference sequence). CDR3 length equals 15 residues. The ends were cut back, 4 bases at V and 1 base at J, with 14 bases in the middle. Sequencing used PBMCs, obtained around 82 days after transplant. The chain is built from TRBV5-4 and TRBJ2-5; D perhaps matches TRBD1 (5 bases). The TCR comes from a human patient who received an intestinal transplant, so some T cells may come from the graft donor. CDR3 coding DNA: TGTGCCAGCAGCCCGGTTGGGGCAGGCCAAGAGACCCAGTACTTC. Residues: CASSPVGAGQETQYF.